This T cell receptor beta chain was recovered during a study of cytomegalovirus exposure and HLA in healthy donors (TCRdb year 2017). For the wider study: An earlier analysis of roughly 500 of the donors reported approximately 270 Gb of sequence data and 117 million unique TCR beta sequences from about 179 million T cells. Along with the 666-subject first cohort, a separate validation cohort of around 110 different subjects was used. Rather than using new phenotypic data, the later analysis identified candidate immune exposures from TCR beta sequences and from how often those sequences occurred across donors. Typing coverage varied by locus: about 629-630 donors for A, B, C, DRB1 and DQB1; approximately 560 for DQA1; over 600 for DPA1; 450 to 480 for DPB1. All discovery cohort repertoires had been generated on a single sequencing platform. The T cell repertoires of under 750 subjects were profiled by immunosequencing and related to cytomegalovirus serostatus. An early release that covered 500 to 800 HLA-typed donors contained around 300 gigabases of sequencing data and around 85 million unique TCR sequences. A later genetic analysis used genome-wide SNP genotypes for about 65% of the roughly 670 donors, treating that subset as a discovery cohort. The study aimed to test whether cataloging public T cell receptors could reveal signatures of past pathogen exposure. Donor age, sex, ethnicity and CMV serostatus were compiled alongside the repertoire data. HLA typing covered class I and class II loci at four-digit resolution. Roughly five DR-DQ haplotypes were handled as single units for association and clustering because linkage in the cohort was strong. To predict cytomegalovirus infection status, the study brought together high-throughput TCR immunosequencing, statistical association of individual TCRs with disease status, and machine learning. Among a few hundred genotyped donors of the cohort, an average of about 240,000 unique TCR beta nucleotide sequences were sequenced per donor, about a sixth of them non-productive. To study patterns of TCR occurrence, a later analysis re-analyzed previously published TCR beta repertoires from 550 to 800 donors and added high-resolution HLA genotyping. In an earlier analysis of roughly 540 of the donors, high-throughput TCR beta sequencing was used to judge whether each TCR beta V gene segment behaved as functional or pseudogenic. Of the roughly 390 genotyped donors, around 81% fell in the genetic ancestry cluster associated with self-reported Caucasian donors.

With regard to this clone: Its antigen remains unidentified. There are no base qualities to consult, and no much larger clone falls within one base.

Based on the germline V gene (reference sequence), the CDR1 and CDR2 sequences are PRHDT and FYEKMQ. The CDR3 starts with the cysteine, ends with the phenylalanine, and has 15 residues. CDR3 DNA only is kept here, 45 bases in frame from base 1. The V end gives up 3 bases and the J end 2 bases, leaving 2 bases in the junction not matched to a gene. What the authors observed across the whole study: In vitro tests confirmed that three of the cytomegalovirus-associated TCR beta chains recognize cytomegalovirus antigens. Seventeen rarely observed V segments, including chromosome 9 orphons, were excluded from the earlier analysis of about 600 of the donors because counts were too low. The study listed 164 TCR beta chains as associated with cytomegalovirus. Specific HLA alleles were associated with 15,000 to 20,000 TCR beta sequences at a false discovery rate of 0.05 in a later analysis. A cluster of highly shared sequence variants was judged likely to represent a technical artifact of the sequencing pipeline. According to a later genetic analysis, donors in an Asian-associated ancestry cluster had fewer N-insertions in productive TCRs than the roughly 700-donor mean. The 87-base-pair reads could not distinguish some IMGT-functional V segments, including TRBV6-2 and TRBV6-3, so those segments were excluded. A later analysis found that HLA-associated TCR beta chains were more clonally expanded and had lower generation probabilities than equally common non-associated chains. Immune exposure information for the cohort was limited to CMV serostatus. A further reported finding was that TCR beta sequences accurately predicted the HLA-A and HLA-B alleles for most subjects in the first cohort. Broadly in line with IMGT annotations, most TCR beta V segments showed up in productive rearrangements about 87% or about 30% of the time in an earlier analysis of 587 of the donors. In a later analysis, TCR association rates were found to vary across HLA loci, with the most associated TCRs seen for DRB1 alleles and the fewest for HLA-C alleles. Because some donors lacked HLA typing at each locus, the association tests relied only on the typed subset. The cohort was sequenced for TCR beta chains only, and without alpha or paired-chain data the features that could be detected were limited. A later analysis found that most CMV-associated TCR beta chains appeared HLA-restricted, with HLA associations seemingly driven largely by CMV exposure. Sequencing depth was assumed to be roughly uniform across donors in the presence/absence analyses, though that assumption may not hold. While some public TCRs were present in many individuals, most TCR sequences turned up only very rarely across donors. A later analysis reported that several top co-occurrence clusters appeared linked to parvovirus B19, influenza, CMV and Epstein-Barr virus. When HLA alleles, especially DR and DQ, strongly co-occurred, TCR associations were difficult to assign to individual alleles. Linkage disequilibrium might explain the correlated functional status among segregating V segments, but an unknown experimental factor could not be excluded. In a later genetic analysis, a missense DCLRE1C variant was associated with V-gene and J-gene trimming of TCR beta chains, and the association was replicated in an independent cohort. The authors suggested that the approach could potentially be generalized to other disease states and immunological phenotypes. In both the original and validation cohorts, the classifier was reported to diagnose cytomegalovirus status with high specificity and sensitivity.

The cohort was made up of approximately 700 healthy bone marrow donors. At the time of sampling, all cohort members were nominally healthy, though unrecorded immune exposures were likely present. The donor was CMV seronegative and belonged to the group of over 300 seronegative cohort members. A peripheral blood sample was collected from each donor, and TCR beta sequencing was performed on peripheral blood mononuclear cells. Genomic DNA extraction from the blood cell samples was performed with the Qiagen DNeasy Blood Extraction Kit. To prepare the library, the immunoSEQ multiplex PCR assay was applied. For the multiplex PCR, a mixture combining 60 forward primers for TCR Vbeta segments and 13 reverse primers for TCR Jbeta segments was used. The CDR3 region of rearranged TCR beta genes was amplified from genomic DNA with a multiplex PCR assay. The Illumina HiSeq System was used to sequence the amplified TCR beta libraries as 87-base-pair reads. On the study's bioinformatics: Across the 500 to 850 repertoires, a later analysis counted 60 million to 90 million unique TCR beta chains, some 11 million of which were shared by at least two donors. Raw reads were error-corrected and collapsed into unique sequences by a nearest-neighbor algorithm in which closely related sequences were merged to remove PCR and sequencing errors. Alignment of CDR3 sequences to IMGT reference sequences was used to assign V, D and J gene segments. For a sequence to be retained, a match of at least six nucleotides was required to both a V gene segment and a J gene segment. A rearrangement was called productive if the CDR3 had no stop codons and remained in frame with V and J, and every other rearrangement was called non-productive. Following IMGT convention, CDR3 was defined as the stretch from the second conserved V-encoded cysteine to the conserved J-encoded phenylalanine. In an earlier analysis of 500 to 650 of the donors, sequences lacking an unambiguous match to a single V gene segment were excluded. In an earlier analysis of about 590 of the donors, a V segment was called functional when productive rearrangements were above 56.7%, and segregating when the standard deviation between donors exceeded 5%. A statistical classification framework was built for diagnosing cytomegalovirus status from the catalog of TCR beta chain sequences. In a later analysis, TCR nucleotide sequences were compared against IMGT/GENE-DB human TR gene sequences so that V and J genes could be assigned. A later analysis assigned CDR3 sequences and most-parsimonious VDJ recombination scenarios with the TCRdist pipeline. A later analysis defined each TCR beta chain by its CDR3 amino acid sequence plus V-gene family, and excluded reads lacking a unique V-gene family. In a later analysis, around 650 highly shared, low-generation-probability nucleotide sequences were removed to address suspected cross-contamination and a sequencing artifact. In a later analysis, a clonal expansion index was calculated for each public chain from normalized within-repertoire ranks of inferred template counts. A later analysis computed generation probabilities with a VDJ recombination model fitted to out-of-frame rearrangements, and checked the results against IGoR. A later analysis scored TCR-TCR, TCR-HLA and TCR-CMV co-occurrence with hypergeometric tests, applying a repertoire-size bias correction to TCR pairs. In a later analysis, false discovery rates were estimated by permuting HLA or CMV assignments 20 times. A later analysis grouped co-occurring TCRs with DBSCAN, adding TCRdist sequence similarity when clustering within HLA-allele-positive subsets. For co-occurrence clustering, repertoires with fewer than 30,000 or more than 120,000 public chains were excluded, along with five repertoires with anomalous nucleotide sharing. Imported from immuneACCESS, the table was reduced by TCRdb to in-frame sequences with V and J called. These copies leave out some clones; in studies compared against another copy, an unresolved V gene accounts for under half, and the cause of the remainder is not known. The V and J calls and clone size are taken from that table; D and trimming were inferred from the DNA. Counted in this sample were over 100,000 clones; 78% of them appeared once. The leading ten clones occupy 1.5% to 2% of the sample.

This clonotype originated in a woman in her 40s in good health and CMV-seronegative. The V and J genes are TRBV13 and TRBJ2-7, and 12 junction bases match TRBD2. The sample taken for sequencing was PBMCs. The DNA sequence is given as TGTGCCAGCAGCTTCAGACTAGCGGGGGCCTACGAGCAGTACTTC. Its protein reads: CASSFRLAGAYEQYF. Supplemented by the reference TRBV13 and TRBJ2-7 proteins around the CDR3, the complete variable domain is AAGVIQSPRHLIKEKRETATLKCYPIPRHDTVYWYQQGPGQDPQFLISFYEKMQSDKGSIPDRFSAQQFSDYHSELNMSSLELGDSALYFCASSFRLAGAYEQYFGPGTRLTVT.